This TCR beta chain was retrieved from a study of blood T cells in healthy people across ages. General study results and limits: Significant beta diversity loss was already apparent by age approximately 37, declining roughly linearly. PBMCs that were unsorted prevented a conclusive naive versus antigen-experienced comparison.

Points on this clonotype: Its antigen is unidentified.

Then a second PCR, running roughly 7 to 11 cycles, was carried out with a sample-barcoded 5' primer and a J-beta primer mix. TCRdb fed the 5' RACE reads into MiXCR, producing one record per CDR3 protein. The table records over a million distinct CDR3 sequences, about 45% of them present only once. V gave up 3 bases and J gave up 11 bases; unmatched junction bases: 10. The CDR3 consists of 15 residues. From germline, CDR1 is LGHNA and CDR2 YNFKEQ. The TCR was taken from a woman under 30 in good health. Sequenced material: blood. The J gene is TRBJ2-5, the V gene TRBV4-2, with 12 bases matching TRBD2. CDR3 coding DNA: TGTGCCAGCAGCCAGGCTAGCGGGGGGGCCAATGAGCAGTACTTC. Translating gives CASSQASGGANEQYF.